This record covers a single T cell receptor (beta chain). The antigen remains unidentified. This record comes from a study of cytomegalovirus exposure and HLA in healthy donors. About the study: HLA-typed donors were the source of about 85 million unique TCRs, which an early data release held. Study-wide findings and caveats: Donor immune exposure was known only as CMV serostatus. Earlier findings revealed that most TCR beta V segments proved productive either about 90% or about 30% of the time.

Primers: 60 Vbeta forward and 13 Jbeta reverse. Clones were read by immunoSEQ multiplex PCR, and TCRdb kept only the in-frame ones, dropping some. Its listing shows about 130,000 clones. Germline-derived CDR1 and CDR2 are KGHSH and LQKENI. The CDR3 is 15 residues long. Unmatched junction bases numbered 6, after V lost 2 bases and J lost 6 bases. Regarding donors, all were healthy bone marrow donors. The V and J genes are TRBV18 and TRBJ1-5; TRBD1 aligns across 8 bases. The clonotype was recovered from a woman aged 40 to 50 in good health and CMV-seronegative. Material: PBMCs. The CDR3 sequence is CASSPGQTGVQPQHF. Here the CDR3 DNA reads TGTGCCAGCTCACCAGGGCAGACAGGGGTTCAGCCCCAGCATTTT.